Following are 27 T cell receptor beta chains from one sample sequenced in a study of lymphopenia after photon versus proton radiotherapy. Only in-frame clones appear in the TCRdb table, and some are missing; sequencing was by immunoSEQ multiplex PCR. The table shows 77,000 or so clones, with about 86% occurring only once. The material sequenced was peripheral blood, taken from a patient treated with proton-based radiotherapy. These receptor sequences come from a man in his 60s with pancreatic cancer.

The chain links TRBV7-6 to TRBJ1-5; D ambiguous. This CDR3 is built from 16 residues. Deletions cut 5 bases from V and 7 bases from J, with 21 bases between. CDR1 is SGHVS and CDR2 is FNYEAQ in the germline V gene. The chain's CDR3 is CASSPRPSGIGQPQHF. The DNA for the CDR3 is TGTGCCAGCAGCCCCCGACCCTCCGGGATCGGCCAGCCCCAGCATTTT. The full variable domain, completed using reference TRBV7-6 and TRBJ1-5, is GAGVSQSPRYKVTKRGQDVALRCDPISGHVSLYWYRQALGQGPEFLTYFNYEAQQDKSGLPNDRFSAERPEGSISTLTIQRTEQRDSAMYRCASSPRPSGIGQPQHFGDGTRLSIL.

The chain couples TRBV5-4 to TRBJ2-4, with 7 bases aligning to TRBD1. Germline V lookup: CDR1 SGHNT, CDR2 YYREEE (reference sequence). V dropped 0 bases and J dropped 6; count of bases not matched to a gene: 6. This CDR3 is built from 15 residues. The chain's CDR3 is CASSLDDRVANIQYF. The DNA of the CDR3 is TGTGCCAGCAGCTTGGACGACAGGGTAGCAAACATTCAGTACTTC.

The chain is built from TRBV5-1 and TRBJ2-2; D is undetermined. Germline V gene lookup returns CDR1 SGHRS and CDR2 YFSETQ. Trimming took off 2 bases at V and 3 bases at J, with 5 bases between the two ends. The CDR3 totals 13 residues. The CDR3 coding sequence is TGCGCCAGCAGCTTAAGTTACACCGGGGAGCTGTTTTTT. Translating gives CASSLSYTGELFF. The whole variable domain, remainder taken from reference TRBV5-1 and TRBJ2-2, is KAGVTQTPRYLIKTRGQQVTLSCSPISGHRSVSWYQQTPGQGLQFLFEYFSETQRNKGNFPGRFSGRQFSNSRSEMNVSTLELGDSALYLCASSLSYTGELFFGEGSRLTVL.

This chain links TRBV18 with TRBJ1-2; 9 nucleotides agree with TRBD1. Germline V gives CDR1 KGHSH, CDR2 LQKENI. The CDR3 consists of 16 residues. With V trimmed by 0 bases and J by 7 bases, 9 bases remained unmatched. The CDR3 region is CASSPPIGTGIFGYTF. CDR3 bases: TGTGCCAGCTCACCACCGATAGGGACAGGGATTTTTGGCTACACCTTC.

This sequence joins TRBV29-1 and TRBJ1-1; D possibly corresponds to TRBD1 (6 bases). The V gene lost 3 bases and the J gene lost 5 bases, with 16 bases spanning the gap. Germline loops: CDR1 SQVTM, CDR2 ANQGSEA. This CDR3 region has 14 residues. Written as DNA, the CDR3 is TGCAGCGTTGAGGATGGGACATCTTGGACTGAAGCTTTCTTT. It is translated as CSVEDGTSWTEAFF.

The V call is TRBV5-1, the J call TRBJ2-1, with no clear D. This CDR3 comprises 15 residues. Germline V gives CDR1 SGHRS, CDR2 YFSETQ. V dropped 3 bases and J dropped 4 bases, with 14 bases sitting between them. The CDR3 is CASSSPGPQYNEQFF. DNA of the CDR3: TGCGCCAGCAGCTCTCCGGGTCCCCAGTACAATGAGCAGTTCTTC.

The rearrangement links TRBV28 to TRBJ1-5; D ambiguous. CDR1 is MDHEN and CDR2 is SYDVKM in the germline V gene. V dropped 5 bases and J dropped 0 bases, with 8 bases sitting between them. The length of the CDR3 is 14 residues. CDR3 coding DNA: TGTGCCAGCAGTAGACATCTTAGCAATCAGCCCCAGCATTTT. It is translated as CASSRHLSNQPQHF. Based on the CDR3 plus reference TRBV28 and TRBJ1-5, the full variable domain is DVKVTQSSRYLVKRTGEKVFLECVQDMDHENMFWYRQDPGLGLRLIYFSYDVKMKEKGDIPEGYSVSREKKERFSLILESASTNQTSMYLCASSRHLSNQPQHFGDGTRLSIL.

The chain carries TRBV15 and TRBJ2-1; the match to TRBD2 covers 10 bases. The J segment lost 6 bases and the V segment lost 7 bases, leaving 9 bases of the junction unmatched. Germline CDR1 is LNHNV and CDR2 is YYDKDF (reference sequence). The CDR3 is 15 residues long. Here the CDR3 DNA reads TGTGCCACCACCCATATAGCGGGAGGAAGCAATGAGCAGTTCTTC. Its translation: CATTHIAGGSNEQFF.

This clone has a handful of counts. The chain links TRBV28 to TRBJ1-4; a weak D match, TRBD1 (6 bases). CDR1 and CDR2 (germline): MDHEN, SYDVKM. Trimming shortened V by 6 bases and J by 8 bases, and 13 bases separated the two germline ends. This CDR3 comprises 13 residues. Written as DNA, the CDR3 is TGTGCCAGCAGCCCCACGGGGACAGAAAAACTGTTTTTT. As protein: CASSPTGTEKLFF.

This chain links TRBV7-2 with TRBJ1-2; D gene uncertain. The CDR3 has 13 residues. V lost 1 base and J 8 bases, leaving 11 bases between the germline ends. Germline lookup yields CDR1 SGHTA and CDR2 FQGNSA. The DNA of the CDR3 is TGTGCCAGCAGCTTAGTAGGAAAAGGCGGCTACACCTTC. Residues: CASSLVGKGGYTF.

The rearrangement links TRBV29-1 to TRBJ2-7, with D perhaps being TRBD1 or TRBD2 (6 bases each). The CDR3 has 14 residues. V lost 7 bases and J lost 2, with 18 bases in between. CDR1 is SQVTM, CDR2 ANQGSEA, per germline. CDR3: CSANSGANPYEQYF. The CDR3 coding sequence is TGCAGCGCCAACTCGGGGGCAAATCCCTACGAGCAGTACTTC.

V is TRBV11-2 and J is TRBJ2-1, with TRBD2 identical over 7 bases. Germline loops: CDR1 SGHAT, CDR2 FQNNGV. V shed 7 bases, J shed 4 bases, and the junction held 7 bases outside the gene matches. The CDR3 length is 14 residues. The chain's CDR3 is CASMGLAVYNEQFF. CDR3 nucleotide sequence: TGTGCCAGCATGGGTCTAGCGGTTTACAATGAGCAGTTCTTC.

V is TRBV6-1 and J is TRBJ2-7; D uncertain. This CDR3 spans 10 amino acids. V lost 7 bases and J 6 bases, leaving 7 bases between the germline ends. Germline CDR1 is MNHNS and CDR2 is SASEGT. CDR3: CASKLTEQYF. DNA for the CDR3: TGTGCCAGCAAACTAACCGAGCAGTACTTC.

This chain joins TRBV9 and TRBJ2-7; TRBD2 aligns across 8 bases. V was pared by 0 bases and J by 2 bases, with 7 bases of the junction left unmatched. The CDR3 is 16 amino acids. The germline V gene encodes CDR1 SGDLS and CDR2 YYNGEE. DNA of the CDR3: TGTGCCAGCAGCGTAGCGCCGGCGGGGGGTGCCTACGAGCAGTACTTC. Its translation is CASSVAPAGGAYEQYF.

The gene calls are TRBV11-2 and TRBJ2-6, with a tentative D call TRBD1 (6 bases). Deletions cut 4 bases from V and 2 bases from J, with 15 bases between. The V gene's germline CDR1 is SGHAT and CDR2 FQNNGV. The CDR3 is made up of 17 amino acids. CDR3 in DNA: TGTGCCAGCAGCTCGATCAAACAGGGCCCTGGGGCCAACGTCCTGACTTTC. Amino acid sequence: CASSSIKQGPGANVLTF.

The chain is built from TRBV28 and TRBJ1-2; tentatively, D is TRBD1 (5 bases). The ends were cut back, 7 bases at V and 8 bases at J, with 20 bases in the middle. The germline gives CDR1 MDHEN, CDR2 SYDVKM. This CDR3 comprises 14 residues. The CDR3 DNA reads as TGTGCCAGCAACACGGGGGGGAACCCCTTAGGCTACACCTTC. Its protein product is CASNTGGNPLGYTF.

The gene calls are TRBV19 and TRBJ1-5, with D possibly being TRBD1 (5 bases). CDR1 is LNHDA and CDR2 is SQIVND in the germline V gene (reference sequence). V lost 7 bases and J 2 bases, leaving 12 bases between the germline ends. The CDR3 runs to 14 residues. DNA of the CDR3: TGTGCCAGTATCCGGGACGGCCGCAATCAGCCCCAGCATTTT. Encoded protein: CASIRDGRNQPQHF. Full variable domain (missing parts from reference TRBV19 and TRBJ1-5): DGGITQSPKYLFRKEGQNVTLSCEQNLNHDAMYWYRQDPGQGLRLIYYSQIVNDFQKGDIAEGYSVSREKKESFPLTVTSAQKNPTAFYLCASIRDGRNQPQHFGDGTRLSIL.

The chain joins TRBV7-3 to TRBJ2-2, with 7 bases lining up with TRBD1. V trimming: 6 bases; J trimming: 3 bases; junction bases outside the gene matches: 4. The CDR3 is 14 residues long. Germline CDR1 SGHTA, CDR2 FQGTGA. CDR3 loop: CASRGQLDTGELFF. Written as DNA, the CDR3 is TGTGCCAGCAGGGGACAGTTGGACACCGGGGAGCTGTTTTTT. Full variable domain (rest looked up from reference TRBV7-3 and TRBJ2-2): GAGVSQTPSNKVTEKGKYVELRCDPISGHTALYWYRQSLGQGPEFLIYFQGTGAADDSGLPNDRFFAVRPEGSVSTLKIQRTERGDSAVYLCASRGQLDTGELFFGEGSRLTVL.

The CDR3 here is CASSTDSGANVLTF. CDR3 in DNA: TGTGCCAGCAGCACAGACTCTGGGGCCAACGTCCTGACTTTC. The chain is built from TRBV7-2 and TRBJ2-6; no clear D gene. V lost 5 bases and J 0 bases, leaving 5 bases between the germline ends. The germline CDR1 and CDR2 sequences are SGHTA and FQGNSA. The CDR3 has 14 residues.

In its sample, this clone was seen a few times. This rearrangement joins TRBV27 to TRBJ2-4; D perhaps matches TRBD1 (5 bases). The length of the CDR3 is 15 residues. CDR1 is MNHEY and CDR2 is SMNVEV in the germline V gene (reference sequence). With 4 bases removed from V and 1 base from J, the gap between germline ends came to 11 bases. The CDR3 here is CASSSLYRAKNIQYF. The CDR3 nucleotides are TGTGCCAGCAGTTCCCTCTACAGGGCCAAAAACATTCAGTACTTC.

The chain is built from TRBV7-8 and TRBJ2-2; D not certain. Germline V gives CDR1 SGHVS, CDR2 FQNEAQ. The CDR3 covers 16 residues. The V end lost 0 bases, the J end lost 4 bases, and 12 bases lay between the germline ends. The CDR3 bases are TGTGCCAGCAGCTTAGCGCCTTCCGAGCCCACCGGGGAGCTGTTTTTT. This gives the protein CASSLAPSEPTGELFF.

The chain recombines TRBV19 with TRBJ2-2; D is unclear. V shed 5 bases and J shed 3 bases, with 13 bases lying between them. From germline, CDR1 is LNHDA and CDR2 SQIVND (reference sequence). This CDR3 contains 15 residues. In DNA form, the CDR3 reads TGTGCCAGTAGTCCCCAAGTTAGTGACACCGGGGAGCTGTTTTTT. Translation: CASSPQVSDTGELFF.

The V call is TRBV6-5, the J call TRBJ2-7; 8 bases align to TRBD2. Germline V gene lookup returns CDR1 MNHEY and CDR2 SVGAGI. V shed 0 bases and J 2 bases; nucleotides not matched to a gene: 6. The CDR3 sequence is 16 residues long. The CDR3 nucleotides are TGTGCCAGCAGTTACTCGCCGCGGGGGGCTCCCTACGAGCAGTACTTC. Translation: CASSYSPRGAPYEQYF.

The chain combines TRBV11-2 with TRBJ2-1; no firm D call. Germline V CDR1 and CDR2: SGHAT, FQNNGV. Between the trimmed V and J ends, which lost 4 bases and 4 bases, there was a span of 8 bases. The CDR3 is made up of 13 amino acids. The CDR3 region is CASSSGQYNEQFF. The CDR3, as DNA: TGTGCCAGCAGCTCCGGGCAGTACAATGAGCAGTTCTTC.

The chain links TRBV27 to TRBJ2-5, with 8 bases identical to TRBD2. With V trimmed by 5 bases and J by 5 bases, 7 bases remained unmatched. The CDR3 consists of 14 residues. The germline gives CDR1 MNHEY, CDR2 SMNVEV (reference sequence). CDR3 loop: CASSPLGLAETQYF. CDR3 nucleotides: TGTGCCAGCAGTCCGCTAGGACTAGCTGAGACCCAGTACTTC.

The chain recombines TRBV6-5 with TRBJ1-5; no clear D. CDR1 and CDR2 (germline): MNHEY, SVGAGI. The CDR3 loop spans 12 amino acids. Trimming shortened V by 4 bases and J by 5 bases, and 6 bases separated the two germline ends. The CDR3 nucleotides are TGTGCCAGCAGTTTTTTCTATCAGCCCCAGCATTTT. This encodes CASSFFYQPQHF.

CDR3 loop: CASSLPTPGGYTF. CDR3 in DNA: TGCGCCAGCAGCTTGCCAACACCCGGGGGCTACACCTTC. The chain carries TRBV4-3 and TRBJ1-2; D is uncertain. Germline V gene lookup returns CDR1 LGHNA and CDR2 YSLEER. V was trimmed by 5 bases and J by 8 bases, leaving 15 bases between them. The CDR3 runs to 13 residues.